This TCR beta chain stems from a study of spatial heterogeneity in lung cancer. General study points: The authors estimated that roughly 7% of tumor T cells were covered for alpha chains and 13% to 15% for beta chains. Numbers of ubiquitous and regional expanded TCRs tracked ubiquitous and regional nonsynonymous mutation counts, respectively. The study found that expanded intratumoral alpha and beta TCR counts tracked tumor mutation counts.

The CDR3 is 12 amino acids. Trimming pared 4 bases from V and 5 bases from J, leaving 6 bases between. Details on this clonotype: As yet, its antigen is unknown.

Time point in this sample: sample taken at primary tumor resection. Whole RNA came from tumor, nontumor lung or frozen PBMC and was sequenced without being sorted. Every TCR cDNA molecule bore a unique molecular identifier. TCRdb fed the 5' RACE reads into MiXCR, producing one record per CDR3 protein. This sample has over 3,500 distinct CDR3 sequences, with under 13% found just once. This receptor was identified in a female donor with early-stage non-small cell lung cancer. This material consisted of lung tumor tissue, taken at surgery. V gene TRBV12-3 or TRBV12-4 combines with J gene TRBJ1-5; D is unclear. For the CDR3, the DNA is TGTGCCAGCAGTTCCTTCCATCAGCCCCAGCATTTT. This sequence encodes CASSSFHQPQHF.